This T cell receptor (beta chain) was documented in a study of T cell responses to AZD1222 COVID-19 vaccine. From germline, CDR1 is SGHDT and CDR2 YYEEEE. The V gene lost 7 bases and the J gene lost 8 bases, with 21 bases spanning the gap. This CDR3 has 14 amino acids. This clone was counted once. Its antigen is still unknown. Libraries were prepared by immunoSEQ multiplex PCR; TCRdb keeps only in-frame clonotypes and omits some of them. Among 150,000 or so clones listed, less than 90% were seen once. General study findings and limits: Females made up more of the donors, who were largely white British, and clonal diversity may have come out too low.

Sequenced material: peripheral blood, taken on day 0 of AZD1222 vaccination. The origin of this receptor is an adult in good health. V is TRBV5-6 and J is TRBJ1-2; TRBD1 is a possible D gene (6 bases). CDR3 sequence: CASGQTGAPGGYTF. The CDR3 bases are TGTGCCAGCGGGCAGACAGGCGCCCCGGGGGGCTACACCTTC.